The 5 T cell receptor beta chains below were found in one sample sequenced in a study of T cells after yellow fever vaccination. TCRdb reanalysed the 5' RACE reads using MiXCR and keeps one entry per CDR3 protein. The data contain 50,000 to 60,000 distinct CDR3 sequences, about 6.6% of them singletons. This sample comprised CD8+ T cells not binding an NS4B(214-222) dextramer, sorted from PBMCs, obtained roughly 47 days after the first yellow fever vaccination. These receptor sequences come from a man younger than 30 who received the YFV17D yellow fever vaccine.

The chain has TRBV4-2 and TRBJ2-1; 10 bases are a match to TRBD2. Germline loops: CDR1 LGHNA, CDR2 YNFKEQ. V was clipped by 8 bases and J by 4 bases; unmatched bases: 20. This CDR3 spans 19 amino acids. The CDR3 nucleotides read TGTGCCAGCGGCCCCGGACATCCCGGCGGTAGCGGGGGGTACAATGAGCAGTTCTTC. It translates to CASGPGHPGGSGGYNEQFF.

This clonotype has just one count. It may be a read error: a sequence one base away is much more abundant. The chain links TRBV9 to TRBJ2-3, with D uncertain. Germline V lookup: CDR1 SGDLS, CDR2 YYNGEE. CDR3 length equals 12 residues. V lost 4 bases to trimming and J lost 4 bases, with 7 bases between them. This CDR3 reads CASSLCSDTQYF. CDR3 coding DNA: TGTGCCAGCAGCTTATGCTCAGATACGCAGTATTTT.

There are many counts of this clonotype. V and J are TRBV7-2 and TRBJ2-7, with a tentative D call TRBD2 (5 bases). This CDR3 is built from 13 residues. Germline V CDR1 and CDR2: SGHTA, FQGNSA. The V gene lost 5 bases and the J gene lost 5 bases, with 13 bases spanning the gap. The CDR3 coding sequence is TGTGCCAGCAGCCCCTCTCCGGGAAACGAGCAGTACGTC. Translating it yields CASSPSPGNEQYV.

This clonotype has ten or more counts. In nucleotides, the CDR3 is TGTGCCAGCAGTTTGGCAGGGTACGGAAACACCATATATTTT. Amino acids: CASSLAGYGNTIYF. The genes are TRBV12-3 or TRBV12-4 and TRBJ1-3; D perhaps matches TRBD1 (5 bases). Trimming cost V 3 bases and J 4 bases, with 10 bases left between them. The length of the CDR3 is 14 residues.

The rearrangement joins TRBV7-3 to TRBJ1-6; D remains unclear. From germline, CDR1 is SGHTA and CDR2 FQGTGA. The CDR3 sequence is 16 residues long. V shed 2 bases and J shed 4 bases, with 12 bases lying between them. CDR3 sequence reads: CASSLLATEYNSPLHF. The CDR3 DNA sequence: TGTGCCAGCAGCTTACTAGCGACTGAGTATAATTCACCCCTCCACTTT.